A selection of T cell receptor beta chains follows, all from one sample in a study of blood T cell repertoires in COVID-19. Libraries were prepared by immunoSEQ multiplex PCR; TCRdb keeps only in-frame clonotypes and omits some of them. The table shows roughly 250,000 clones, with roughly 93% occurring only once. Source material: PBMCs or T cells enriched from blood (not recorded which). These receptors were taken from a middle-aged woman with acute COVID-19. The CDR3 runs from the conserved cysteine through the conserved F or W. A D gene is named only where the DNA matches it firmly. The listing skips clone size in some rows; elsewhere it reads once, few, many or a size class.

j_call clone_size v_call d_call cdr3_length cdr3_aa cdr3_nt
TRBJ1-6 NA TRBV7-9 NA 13 CASTESGNSPLHF TGTGCCAGCACCGAGAGCGGCAATTCACCCCTCCACTTT
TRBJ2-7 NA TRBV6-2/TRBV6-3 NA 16 CASSYGGGEVTYEQYF TGTGCCAGCAGTTACGGAGGCGGGGAGGTAACCTACGAGCAGTACTTC
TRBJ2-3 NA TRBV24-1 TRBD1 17 CATSDSTGQGGLDTQYF TGTGCCACCAGTGACTCAACCGGACAGGGGGGTCTAGATACGCAGTATTTT
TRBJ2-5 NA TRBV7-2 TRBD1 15 CASSGPGQPQETQYF TGTGCCAGCAGCGGACCGGGACAGCCACAAGAGACCCAGTACTTC
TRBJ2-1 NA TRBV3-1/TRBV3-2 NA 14 CASSRMGRNNEQFF TGTGCCAGCAGCCGAATGGGGAGGAACAATGAGCAGTTCTTC
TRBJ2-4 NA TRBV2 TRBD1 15 CASSRKGAAKNIQYF TGTGCCAGCAGCCGAAAGGGGGCTGCCAAAAACATTCAGTACTTC
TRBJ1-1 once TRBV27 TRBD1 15 CASSRGYRGGTEAFF TGTGCCAGCAGTCGTGGATACAGGGGAGGAACTGAAGCTTTCTTT
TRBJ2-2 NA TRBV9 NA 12 CASSPGAGELFF TGTGCCAGCAGCCCGGGAGCCGGGGAGCTGTTTTTT
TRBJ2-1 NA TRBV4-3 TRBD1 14 CASSAGTGGSEQFF TGCGCCAGCAGCGCCGGGACAGGGGGCAGTGAGCAGTTCTTC
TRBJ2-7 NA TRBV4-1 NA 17 CASSQVESGLVPYEQYF TGCGCCAGCAGCCAAGTGGAAAGCGGGCTGGTGCCCTACGAGCAGTACTTC
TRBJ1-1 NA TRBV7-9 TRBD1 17 CASSTPRSRTGVDEAFF TGTGCCAGCAGCACCCCCCGGTCCAGGACAGGGGTGGATGAAGCTTTCTTT
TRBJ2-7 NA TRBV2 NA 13 CASKRQGTYEQYF TGTGCCAGCAAGAGGCAGGGGACCTACGAGCAGTACTTC
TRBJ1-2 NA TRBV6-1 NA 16 CASSEREATANYGYTF TGTGCCAGCAGTGAAAGGGAGGCAACAGCTAACTATGGCTACACCTTC
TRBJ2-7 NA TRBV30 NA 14 CAWSVSGGGYEQYF TGTGCCTGGAGTGTAAGTGGGGGAGGCTACGAGCAGTACTTC
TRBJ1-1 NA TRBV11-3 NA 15 CASSLSGKGNTEAFF TGTGCCAGCAGCCTGTCCGGGAAGGGGAACACTGAAGCTTTCTTT
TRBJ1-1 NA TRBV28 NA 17 CASSLSRSVGENTEAFF TGTGCCAGCAGTTTGTCGAGGTCCGTTGGAGAGAACACTGAAGCTTTCTTT
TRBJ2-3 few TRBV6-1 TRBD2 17 CASSEALAGGGTDTQYF TGTGCCAGCAGTGAAGCGCTAGCGGGGGGGGGCACAGATACGCAGTATTTT
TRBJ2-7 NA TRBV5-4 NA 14 CASRTQGETYEQYF TGTGCCAGCAGGACCCAGGGTGAAACCTACGAGCAGTACTTC
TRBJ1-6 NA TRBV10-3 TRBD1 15 CAISTGGSYNSPLHF TGTGCCATCAGTACAGGGGGCTCCTATAATTCACCCCTCCACTTT
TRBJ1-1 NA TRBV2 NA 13 CASRQVLNTEAFF TGTGCCTCTCGACAGGTCCTGAACACTGAAGCTTTCTTT
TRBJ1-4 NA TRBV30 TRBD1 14 CAWSKGQGNEKLFF TGTGCCTGGAGTAAGGGACAGGGGAATGAAAAACTGTTTTTT
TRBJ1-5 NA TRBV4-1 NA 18 CASSHQAQGPNGNQPQHF TGCGCCAGCAGCCACCAAGCACAGGGACCGAATGGCAATCAGCCCCAGCATTTT
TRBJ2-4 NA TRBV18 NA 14 CASSPPSLSNIQYF TGTGCCAGCTCACCACCGTCCCTATCAAACATTCAGTACTTC
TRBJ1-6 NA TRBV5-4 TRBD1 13 CASRDRGLSPLHF TGTGCCAGCAGGGACAGGGGGTTGTCACCCCTCCACTTT
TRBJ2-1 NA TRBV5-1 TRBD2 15 CASSLGRLAGDEQFF TGCGCCAGCAGCTTGGGGCGGCTAGCGGGAGATGAGCAGTTCTTC
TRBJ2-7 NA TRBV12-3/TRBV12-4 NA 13 CASSLHPSYEQYF TGTGCCAGCAGTTTACATCCCTCCTACGAGCAGTACTTC
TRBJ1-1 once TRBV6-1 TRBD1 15 CASSEFQGGQTEAFF TGTGCCAGCAGTGAATTCCAAGGGGGACAGACTGAAGCTTTCTTT
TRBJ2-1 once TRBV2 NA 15 CASSWASGIQGEQFF TGTGCCAGCAGTTGGGCTTCTGGGATTCAGGGTGAGCAGTTCTTC